This T cell receptor (beta chain) comes out of a study of CD8+CD57+ T cells in acquired aplastic anemia. This clonotype was seen ten or more times. Its matching antigen is unknown. Regarding the study as a whole: In CD8+ cells, Simpson's diversity showed no significant difference between patients and controls.

Patients sequenced had flow cytometry evidence of CD8+CD57+ cell expansion. TCR beta VDJ combinations and CDR3 sequences were profiled from genomic DNA. Using its own MiXCR run on the reads, TCRdb lists one record per CDR3 protein. This table has under 200,000 distinct CDR3 sequences, approximately 48% appearing once. CDR1 is DFQATT and CDR2 is SNEGSKA in the germline V gene (reference sequence). The CDR3 totals 12 residues. Trimming at V came to 7 bases and at J to 5 bases, leaving 7 bases not matched to a gene. This rearrangement joins TRBV20-1 to TRBJ1-2; TRBD1 aligns across 7 bases. Input material: sorted CD4+, CD8+, or CD8+CD57+ T cells (not recorded which) from PBMCs. This TCR came from a human donor with aplastic anemia. The CDR3 region has the DNA TGCAGTGGAAAACAGGGGTTGTATGGCTACACCTTC. Translating gives CSGKQGLYGYTF.